The 30 T cell receptor beta chains listed next were all sequenced from one sample in a study of glioma-infiltrating T cells. TCR alpha and beta CDR3 regions were amplified from RNA using iRepertoire nested multiplex PCR. TCRdb used MiXCR to reprocess the multiplex PCR reads, holding one entry per CDR3 protein. The data contain 100,000 to 150,000 distinct CDR3 sequences, roughly 24% of them singletons. Specimen: glioma tissue, nonneoplastic brain tissue, or PBMCs (not recorded which). These receptors were obtained from a human donor with low-grade glioma or glioblastoma, undergoing nonglioma brain surgery, or in good health (not recorded which).

This clonotype came up many times. The chain uses TRBV12-3 or TRBV12-4 and TRBJ2-1; D gene ambiguous. CDR3 length: 11 residues. The V end was cut by 5 bases, the J end by 4 bases, with 3 bases between. CDR3 sequence: CASSMYNEQFF. CDR3 bases: TGTGCCAGCAGTATGTACAATGAGCAGTTCTTC.

Notes on this clonotype: Germline and junction disagree at one end, which may indicate a read error. The rearrangement joins TRBV5-4 to TRBJ2-5; D might be TRBD1 (5 bases). Germline CDR1 is SGHNT and CDR2 is YYREEE (reference sequence). The CDR3 sequence is 14 residues long. The CDR3 region has the DNA TGTGCCAGCAGCCGACATGGGGCTCAAGAGGCCCAGTACTTC. The encoded protein is CASSRHGAQEAQYF.

This clonotype occurred many times. Here the CDR3 reads CASSLVVSSYEQYF. The CDR3 region has the DNA TGTGCCAGCAGCTTAGTCGTCAGCTCCTACGAGCAGTACTTC. The chain joins TRBV7-2 to TRBJ2-7, with no clear D. The CDR3 contains 14 residues. The V end lost 1 base, the J end lost 0 bases, and 7 bases lay between the germline ends. CDR1 SGHTA and CDR2 FQGNSA come from the germline V gene. Combining the CDR3 with reference TRBV7-2 and TRBJ2-7 gives the whole variable domain GAGVSQSPSNKVTEKGKDVELRCDPISGHTALYWYRQSLGQGLEFLIYFQGNSAPDKSGLPSDRFSAERTGGSVSTLTIQRTQQEDSAVYLCASSLVVSSYEQYFGPGTRLTVT.

The V call is TRBV5-1, the J call TRBJ2-3; tentatively, D is TRBD1 (6 bases). The V gene's germline CDR1 is SGHRS and CDR2 YFSETQ. Trimming shortened V by 3 bases and J by 4 bases, and 21 bases separated the two germline ends. This CDR3 has 17 amino acids. The CDR3 spells CASSSLGPTSGADTQYF. Here the CDR3 DNA reads TGCGCCAGCAGCTCCTTGGGGCCCACGTCAGGGGCAGATACGCAGTATTTT.

CDR3 in amino acids: CASSWGGRAYNEQFF. CDR3 nucleotide sequence: TGTGCCAGCAGCTGGGGCGGGAGGGCATACAATGAGCAGTTCTTC. The chain employs TRBV7-9 and TRBJ2-1; 9 nucleotides agree with TRBD2. The V gene's germline CDR1 is SEHNR and CDR2 FQNEAQ (reference sequence). The length of the CDR3 is 15 residues. With V trimmed by 4 bases and J by 4 bases, 5 bases remained unmatched. Looking up the rest from reference TRBV7-9 and TRBJ2-1 gives the full variable domain: DTGVSQNPRHKITKRGQNVTFRCDPISEHNRLYWYRQTLGQGPEFLTYFQNEAQLEKSRLLSDRFSAERPKGSFSTLEIQRTEQGDSAMYLCASSWGGRAYNEQFFGPGTRLTVL.

This clonotype was counted a few times. The chain combines TRBV7-9 with TRBJ2-2; tentatively, D is TRBD1 (6 bases). The V end lost 3 bases, the J end lost 7 bases, and 15 bases lay between the germline ends. Germline V CDR1 and CDR2: SEHNR, FQNEAQ (reference sequence). The length of the CDR3 is 15 residues. CDR3 nucleotides: TGTGCCAGCAGCTTTATACAGGGATTTGTCGGGGAGCTGTTTTTT. Encoded protein: CASSFIQGFVGELFF.

This clonotype was recorded only once. V usage is TRBV6-1 and J usage is TRBJ2-7, with a tentative D call TRBD1 (6 bases). Trimming stripped 2 bases from V and 0 bases from J, with 11 bases between. CDR1 is MNHNS, CDR2 SASEGT, per germline. The CDR3 totals 15 residues. This chain's CDR3 is CASSEQGHPSYEQYF. In DNA, the CDR3 is TGTGCCAGCAGTGAACAGGGACATCCCTCCTACGAGCAGTACTTC.

With regard to this clonotype: A clone one base away is much larger, so this may be a read error. The V and J genes are TRBV12-3 or TRBV12-4 and TRBJ2-5; 7 positions match TRBD2. The CDR3 contains 14 residues. V lost 1 base and J lost 9; bases outside the gene matches: 8. The CDR3 DNA sequence: TGTGCCAGCAGTTTAGGCGGGAGAACTGAGTCCCAGTACTTC. Residues: CASSLGGRTESQYF.

The chain combines TRBV7-8 with TRBJ2-4, with 11 bases aligning to TRBD2. CDR1 and CDR2 (germline): SGHVS, FQNEAQ. Losses at the gene ends were 6 bases for V and 6 bases for J; bases not matched to a gene: 10. CDR3 length: 16 amino acids. The CDR3 here is CASSYRPGTSGNIQYF. The CDR3 nucleotides read TGTGCCAGCAGTTATCGACCCGGGACTAGCGGAAACATTCAGTACTTC. The variable domain in full, completed from reference TRBV7-8 and TRBJ2-4, reads GAGVSQSPRYKVAKRGQDVALRCDPISGHVSLFWYQQALGQGPEFLTYFQNEAQLDKSGLPSDRFFAERPEGSVSTLKIQRTQQEDSAVYLCASSYRPGTSGNIQYFGAGTRLSVL.

Comments on this clonotype: One end of the junction is discordant with germline, which a read error may explain. This sequence joins TRBV15 and TRBJ1-4; 8 nucleotides align to TRBD1. CDR3 length: 14 amino acids. Germline V gene sequence: CDR1 LNHNV, CDR2 YYDKDF (reference sequence). CDR3 sequence reads: CDTRKDRGSEKLFF. CDR3 DNA: TGTGACACCAGAAAAGACAGGGGCAGTGAAAAACTGTTTTTT.

This clonotype was seen ten or more times. The chain recombines TRBV7-2 with TRBJ2-3; D possibly corresponds to TRBD1 (5 bases). V lost 5 bases and J lost 2, with 14 bases in between. CDR1 is SGHTA, CDR2 FQGNSA, per germline. This CDR3 has 15 residues. The CDR3 sequence: CASSNRPTDTDTQYF. CDR3 DNA: TGTGCCAGCAGCAATCGGCCGACAGACACAGATACGCAGTATTTT.

This clonotype was found many times. The CDR3 region is CASSFVRSTETQYF. The CDR3 nucleotides are TGTGCCAGCAGCTTCGTCAGGTCCACGGAGACCCAGTACTTC. J is TRBJ2-5 and V is TRBV7-2; D remains unclear. The CDR3 runs to 14 residues. Germline values: CDR1 SGHTA, CDR2 FQGNSA. V was trimmed by 3 bases and J by 5 bases, leaving 13 bases between them.

A remark on this clonotype: One end of the junction is discordant with germline, which a read error may explain. J is TRBJ1-1 and V is TRBV4-3, with TRBD1 identical over 7 bases. The CDR3 covers 15 residues. Germline-derived CDR1 and CDR2 are LGHNA and YSLEER. The CDR3 region has the DNA TGCGCCAGCAGCTTACGATATGACAGGGACGTTGAAGCTTCCTTT. Translated, it gives CASSLRYDRDVEASF.

At least ten counts were recorded for this clonotype. The V and J genes are TRBV6-4 and TRBJ2-1, with TRBD2 identical over 9 bases. The germline V gene encodes CDR1 MRHNA and CDR2 SNTAGT. This CDR3 spans 16 amino acids. Losses at the gene ends were 4 bases for V and 0 bases for J; bases not matched to a gene: 4. The CDR3 nucleotides read TGTGCCAGCAGTGCCCATAGCGGGAGCTCCTACAATGAGCAGTTCTTC. This sequence encodes CASSAHSGSSYNEQFF.

This clonotype was picked up a small number of times. This chain connects TRBV4-1 to TRBJ1-3, with D tentatively TRBD1 (6 bases). CDR3 length equals 18 residues. Per the germline V gene, CDR1 is MGHRA and CDR2 is YSYEKL. V was pared by 1 base and J by 3 bases, with 19 bases between. CDR3: CASSQVGAGRSRGNTIYF. For the CDR3, the DNA is TGCGCCAGCAGCCAAGTGGGGGCTGGCAGAAGCCGTGGAAACACCATATATTTT.

The sample holds many counts of this clonotype. The chain is built from TRBV6-2 or TRBV6-3 and TRBJ1-2; D remains unclear. V was trimmed by 2 bases and J by 3 bases, leaving 7 bases between them. Germline V gene lookup returns CDR1 MNHEY and CDR2 SVGEGT. The CDR3 loop spans 13 amino acids. As DNA, the CDR3 is TGTGCCAGCAGTTACAGTGGGTACTATGGCTACACCTTC. This translates into CASSYSGYYGYTF.

On this clonotype itself: A much more abundant neighbour one base away suggests this may be a read error. The chain is built from TRBV15 and TRBJ1-2, with 9 bases aligning to TRBD1. V shed 5 bases and J 2 bases; nucleotides not matched to a gene: 6. Per germline, CDR1 LNHNV and CDR2 YYDKDF (reference sequence). The CDR3 loop spans 15 amino acids. The DNA for the CDR3 is TGTGCCACCAGCCGTAACAGGGGGCGCAACTATGGCTACACCTTC. Translating gives CATSRNRGRNYGYTF.

As to this clonotype: This clone may be a read error of a much larger clone one base away. This chain connects TRBV10-3 to TRBJ2-7; TRBD1 agrees at 9 bases. Germline values: CDR1 ENHRY, CDR2 SYGVKD. This CDR3 has 17 amino acids. With 3 bases clipped from V and 3 bases from J, the junction kept 12 bases outside the gene matches. The CDR3 is CAISDSSLGQGIYEQYF. CDR3 DNA sequence: TGTGCCATCAGTGACTCTTCTCTTGGACAGGGGATCTACGAGCAGTACTTC.

In this sample, this clonotype turned up a few times. Here the CDR3 reads CASSSDPGGSGNQPQHF. The CDR3 bases are TGTGCCAGCAGCTCGGATCCGGGCGGGTCTGGGAATCAGCCCCAGCATTTT. The chain uses TRBV7-2 and TRBJ1-5; D unresolved. With 4 bases removed from V and 4 bases from J, the gap between germline ends came to 20 bases. The CDR3 totals 17 residues. Germline CDR1 SGHTA, CDR2 FQGNSA.

This clonotype has ten or more counts. The chain couples TRBV7-9 to TRBJ2-2; weak D call: TRBD1 (5 bases). Germline V gene lookup returns CDR1 SEHNR and CDR2 FQNEAQ (reference sequence). Trimming left V 5 bases short and J 6 bases short, with 16 bases between. The CDR3 is 15 residues long. CDR3 nucleotide sequence: TGTGCCAGCAGCACCCTATGGGGCGCCTCCGGGGAGCTGTTTTTT. Its protein product is CASSTLWGASGELFF. Complete variable domain (other parts from reference TRBV7-9 and TRBJ2-2): DTGVSQNPRHKITKRGQNVTFRCDPISEHNRLYWYRQTLGQGPEFLTYFQNEAQLEKSRLLSDRFSAERPKGSFSTLEIQRTEQGDSAMYLCASSTLWGASGELFFGEGSRLTVL.

This clonotype has at least ten counts. V usage is TRBV7-2 and J usage is TRBJ2-3; D not certain. Deletions cut 5 bases from V and 2 bases from J, with 11 bases between. Per the germline V gene, CDR1 is SGHTA and CDR2 is FQGNSA. The CDR3 is 14 residues long. In DNA, the CDR3 is TGTGCCAGCAGCCCCCTCATATCCACAGATACGCAGTATTTT. Amino acids: CASSPLISTDTQYF.

The chain is built from TRBV19 and TRBJ2-3; D tentatively fits TRBD1 or TRBD2 (5 bases each). The CDR3 has 16 amino acids. CDR1 and CDR2 (germline): LNHDA, SQIVND (reference sequence). Trimming left V 5 bases short and J 1 base short, with 16 bases between. Here the CDR3 reads CASSFRSGPGTDTQYF. CDR3 bases: TGTGCCAGTAGTTTCAGATCGGGACCCGGCACAGATACGCAGTATTTT.

This clonotype was detected ten times or more. This chain links TRBV4-2 with TRBJ2-3; D unclear. V was trimmed by 0 bases and J by 2 bases, leaving 6 bases between them. Germline CDR1 LGHNA, CDR2 YNFKEQ. This CDR3 is built from 14 residues. CDR3 amino acids: CASSQETLTDTQYF. In DNA form, the CDR3 reads TGTGCCAGCAGCCAAGAGACTCTCACAGATACGCAGTATTTT.

This clonotype was picked up many times. V gene TRBV20-1 combines with J gene TRBJ1-5; D not resolved. The CDR3 is 13 amino acids. Trimming took 2 bases from V and 0 from J, leaving 5 bases between them. Germline V lookup: CDR1 DFQATT, CDR2 SNEGSKA (reference sequence). CDR3 DNA: TGCAGTGCTAGACAGTATAGCAATCAGCCCCAGCATTTT. This codes for CSARQYSNQPQHF.

This clonotype appeared many times. The chain recombines TRBV6-1 with TRBJ1-1; a possible D gene is TRBD1 (5 bases). The V gene lost 5 bases and the J gene lost 7 bases, with 8 bases spanning the gap. Germline CDR1 reads MNHNS; CDR2 reads SASEGT. CDR3 size: 11 residues. This CDR3 reads CASSSGREAFF. CDR3 DNA: TGTGCCAGCAGTTCGGGGCGTGAAGCTTTCTTT.

This clonotype was observed many times. J is TRBJ2-5 and V is TRBV3-1; TRBD2 agrees at 8 bases. V trimming: 4 bases; J trimming: 2 bases; junction bases outside the gene matches: 3. The CDR3 is 14 residues long. The germline gives CDR1 LGHDT, CDR2 YNNKEL (reference sequence). The CDR3 loop reads CASSRTSGQETQYF. CDR3 bases: TGTGCCAGCAGCCGAACTAGCGGACAAGAGACCCAGTACTTC.

This clonotype was seen more than once but under ten times. CDR3 nucleotide sequence: TGTGCCTGGGAACCGGCCCTCTCTGGAAACACCATATATTTT. Amino acid sequence: CAWEPALSGNTIYF. The chain couples TRBV30 to TRBJ1-3; no firm D call. With 5 bases removed from V and 0 bases from J, the gap between germline ends came to 11 bases. The CDR3 runs to 14 residues. CDR1 and CDR2 (germline): GTSNPN, SVGIG (reference sequence).

The chain recombines TRBV11-2 with TRBJ2-1; 8 bases line up with TRBD1. Trimming removed 0 bases from V and 3 bases from J; junction bases left unmatched: 1. CDR1 and CDR2 from the germline V gene are SGHAT and FQNNGV. The CDR3 extends over 15 amino acids. The CDR3 DNA reads as TGTGCCAGCAGCTTAGAGGGACAGGTCTACAATGAGCAGTTCTTC. It encodes CASSLEGQVYNEQFF.

The chain has TRBV4-1 and TRBJ2-1, with D possibly called TRBD1 or TRBD2 (5 bases each). V lost 4 bases and J 1 base, leaving 14 bases between the germline ends. Germline values: CDR1 MGHRA, CDR2 YSYEKL. This CDR3 is 16 amino acids long. CDR3 nucleotides: TGCGCCAGCAGCCGGGCCGGGGCGCCTTCCTACAATGAGCAGTTCTTC. Its protein is CASSRAGAPSYNEQFF.

Notes on this clonotype: Compared with germline, one end of the junction differs, possibly owing to a read error. This chain connects TRBV19 to TRBJ2-1; D perhaps matches TRBD2 (6 bases). Germline CDR1 reads LNHDA; CDR2 reads SQIVND (reference sequence). This CDR3 is 15 amino acids long. Here the CDR3 DNA reads TGCGCCAGTAGTATGATGGGACTCCCGATCAATAAGCAGTTCTTC. Encoded protein: CASSMMGLPINKQFF.